This T cell receptor beta chain was identified in a study of shared clonotypes between healthy human individuals. The wider study: Researchers drew samples from a couple of women and a few men aged 18 to 49.

On this clone: Its specificity is unknown.

General study results and limits: Between a few donors, naive CD4 clonotypes were shared at a level of roughly 5.5%. Memory subsets had estimated richness that was generally smaller than that of naive subsets.

Trimming removed 0 bases at V and 0 bases at J, with 6 bases between. Germline lookup yields CDR1 SGHAT and CDR2 FQNNGV. This CDR3 contains 14 residues. TCRdb keeps only in-frame clones here, not all; method: immunoSEQ multiplex PCR. The table has some 1,600,000 clones, approximately 98% seen once. This chain uses TRBV11-2 with TRBJ2-7, with no clear D. The sequence came from a young man in good health. The sequenced sample consisted of naive CD4+ T cells sorted from blood. Documented subset: CD45RA+ positively selected. The CDR3 protein is CASSLEMGSYEQYF. In DNA form, the CDR3 reads TGTGCCAGCAGCTTAGAAATGGGCTCCTACGAGCAGTACTTC.